The 28 T cell receptor beta chains in this list originate from one sample, sequenced in a study of beta chain features in type 1 diabetes. cDNA synthesis used the whole RNA isolate, giving expressed TCRB sequences. TCRdb keeps only in-frame clones here, not all; method: immunoSEQ multiplex PCR. The repertoire holds some 150,000 clones, with approximately 9.2% as singletons. The sample taken for sequencing was central memory CD4+ T cells from blood. The receptors shown here come from a man between 18 and 29 years old in good health.

This clone was observed a handful of times. The chain joins TRBV7-2 to TRBJ1-5, with D uncertain. Germline CDR1 reads SGHTA; CDR2 reads FQGNSA. The CDR3 runs 14 residues. V gave up 1 base and J gave up 2 bases, with 6 bases separating them. The CDR3 region is CASSLDPGNQPQHF. In DNA, the CDR3 is TGTGCCAGCAGCTTAGATCCTGGCAATCAGCCCCAGCATTTT.

V usage is TRBV7-2 and J usage is TRBJ2-7; D is unclear. Germline-derived CDR1 and CDR2 are SGHTA and FQGNSA. The CDR3 is made up of 12 amino acids. V lost 5 bases to trimming and J lost 3 bases, with 8 bases between them. This CDR3 reads CASSAEYYEQYF. CDR3 in DNA: TGTGCCAGCAGCGCCGAGTACTACGAGCAGTACTTC.

Only a few counts were recorded for this clone. The genes are TRBV10-2 and TRBJ2-2; possible D gene TRBD1, 5 bases. Germline CDR1 reads WSHSY; CDR2 reads SAAADI. The V end lost 4 bases, the J end lost 2 bases, and 8 bases lay between the germline ends. The length of the CDR3 is 14 residues. The DNA for the CDR3 is TGCGCCAGCAGTGTTGGGGCAAACACCGGGGAGCTGTTTTTT. It specifies CASSVGANTGELFF.

V usage is TRBV19 and J usage is TRBJ1-5, with a weak D call TRBD1 (5 bases). Germline V gene data show CDR1 as LNHDA and CDR2 as SQIVND (reference sequence). The CDR3 covers 13 residues. Trimming left V 7 bases short and J 3 bases short, with 10 bases between. Written as DNA, the CDR3 is TGTGCCAGTAAACTCAGGGTCAATCAGCCCCAGCATTTT. Translation gives CASKLRVNQPQHF.

CDR3 sequence reads: CASTPDRLSYNEQFF. The CDR3 DNA follows: TGTGCCAGTACCCCCGACAGACTCTCCTACAATGAGCAGTTCTTC. The V call is TRBV19, the J call TRBJ2-1, with D maybe TRBD1 (5 bases). There are 15 residues in the CDR3. The ends were cut back, 7 bases at V and 0 bases at J, with 13 bases in the middle. The V gene's germline CDR1 is LNHDA and CDR2 SQIVND (reference sequence).

This clone has just a few counts. The chain carries TRBV6-5 and TRBJ2-3, with D possibly being TRBD1 (5 bases). The CDR3 loop spans 11 amino acids. The V gene lost 10 bases and the J gene lost 4 bases, with 9 bases spanning the gap. CDR1 MNHEY and CDR2 SVGAGI come from the germline V gene. This chain's CDR3 is CAIKGADTQYF. The CDR3 DNA follows: TGTGCCATCAAAGGGGCAGATACGCAGTATTTT.

V and J are TRBV5-1 and TRBJ2-1; D is uncertain. Germline V gene data show CDR1 as SGHRS and CDR2 as YFSETQ. CDR3 size: 11 residues. V was clipped by 0 bases and J by 13 bases, with 8 bases between them. CDR3 loop: CASSLEIHQFF. The CDR3 DNA reads TGCGCCAGCAGCTTGGAAATACACCAGTTCTTC.

This clone was detected only a few times. This chain connects TRBV6-6 to TRBJ1-2; D remains unclear. The CDR3 runs 13 residues. Looked up from germline, CDR1 is MNHNY and CDR2 is SVGAGI (reference sequence). V was shortened by 2 bases and J by 2 bases, with 6 bases between the two germline ends. In nucleotides, the CDR3 is TGTGCCAGCAGTTACGGGCAGAACTATGGCTACACCTTC. Translated, it gives CASSYGQNYGYTF.

The J gene is TRBJ1-1, the V gene TRBV25-1, with TRBD1 matching 9 bases. This CDR3 spans 16 amino acids. The V and J ends lost 3 bases and 4 bases, in that order; junction bases with no gene match: 9. Germline lookup yields CDR1 MGHDK and CDR2 SYGVNS. The CDR3 coding sequence is TGTGCCAGCAGTGATCCTTCCGGGACAGGGATCACTGAAGCTTTCTTT. This encodes CASSDPSGTGITEAFF. Combining the CDR3 with reference TRBV25-1 and TRBJ1-1 gives the whole variable domain EADIYQTPRYLVIGTGKKITLECSQTMGHDKMYWYQQDPGMELHLIHYSYGVNSTEKGDLSSESTVSRIRTEHFPLTLESARPSHTSQYLCASSDPSGTGITEAFFGQGTRLTVV.

The chain joins TRBV6-5 to TRBJ1-2; D may be TRBD1 (5 bases). The CDR3 consists of 12 residues. Germline CDR1 reads MNHEY; CDR2 reads SVGAGI. The V and J ends lost 5 bases and 4 bases respectively, with 8 bases between them. The CDR3 sequence: CASSKDSYGYTF. CDR3 nucleotides: TGTGCCAGCAGTAAAGACAGCTATGGCTACACCTTC.

This chain links TRBV4-1 with TRBJ1-5, with TRBD1 identical over 9 bases. The length of the CDR3 is 18 residues. After removal of 2 bases from V and 7 bases from J, the junction contained 15 bases not matched to a gene. The germline CDR1 and CDR2 sequences are MGHRA and YSYEKL. The CDR3 DNA reads TGCGCCAGCAGCCAACAAGGGGCTACAGGGGGCTGGGGGCAGCCCCAGCATTTT. It specifies CASSQQGATGGWGQPQHF.

This chain uses TRBV19 with TRBJ1-4; D possibly corresponds to TRBD1 (5 bases). Trimming pared 7 bases from V and 0 bases from J, leaving 15 bases between. CDR3 size: 16 residues. Germline V gene sequence: CDR1 LNHDA, CDR2 SQIVND (reference sequence). The CDR3 region is CASTSGGFATNEKLFF. DNA for the CDR3: TGTGCCAGTACCTCGGGGGGATTTGCAACTAATGAAAAACTGTTTTTT. Variable domain in full (rest from reference TRBV19 and TRBJ1-4): DGGITQSPKYLFRKEGQNVTLSCEQNLNHDAMYWYRQDPGQGLRLIYYSQIVNDFQKGDIAEGYSVSREKKESFPLTVTSAQKNPTAFYLCASTSGGFATNEKLFFGSGTQLSVL.

The rearrangement uses TRBV4-2 and TRBJ1-2, with D possibly being TRBD1 (5 bases). With 0 bases removed from V and 5 bases from J, the gap between germline ends came to 16 bases. Germline CDR1 and CDR2: LGHNA and YNFKEQ. The CDR3 has 16 residues. CDR3 residues: CASSQEGGEAVYGYTF. In DNA form, the CDR3 reads TGTGCCAGCAGCCAAGAGGGGGGGGAAGCGGTGTATGGCTACACCTTC.

This clone was seen only a few times. The J gene is TRBJ2-3, the V gene TRBV7-8, with TRBD2 identical over 8 bases. This CDR3 region has 15 residues. Trimming removed 7 bases from V and 2 bases from J; junction bases left unmatched: 8. Germline-derived CDR1 and CDR2 are SGHVS and FQNEAQ. The CDR3 DNA follows: TGTGCCAGCAAGTGGGGGCGGGGGGCCACAGATACGCAGTATTTT. Encoded protein: CASKWGRGATDTQYF.

Here the CDR3 reads CASSRDYYEQYF. CDR3 sequence (DNA): TGTGCCAGCAGCCGGGACTACTACGAGCAGTACTTC. The genes are TRBV5-6 and TRBJ2-7, with 7 nucleotides matching TRBD2. This CDR3 comprises 12 residues. Germline CDR1 SGHDT, CDR2 YYEEEE. The ends lost 4 bases at V and 3 bases at J; junction bases unmatched: 1.

This clone was recorded a few times. The gene calls are TRBV6-1 and TRBJ1-2; perhaps TRBD1 as D (6 bases). The V end was cut by 6 bases, the J end by 2 bases, with 13 bases between. The CDR3 sequence is 14 residues long. Germline V CDR1 and CDR2: MNHNS, SASEGT. The CDR3 sequence: CASRPTGSNYGYTF. The CDR3 DNA follows: TGTGCCAGCAGACCAACAGGGTCCAACTATGGCTACACCTTC.

A few counts support this clone. This chain joins TRBV7-2 and TRBJ2-1; no clear D gene. Per the germline V gene, CDR1 is SGHTA and CDR2 is FQGNSA. This CDR3 has 12 amino acids. Trimming left V 1 base short and J 9 bases short, with 7 bases between. The CDR3 here is CASSLDVREQFF. The CDR3 DNA reads as TGTGCCAGCAGCTTAGATGTGCGTGAGCAGTTCTTC.

V gene TRBV7-6 combines with J gene TRBJ2-7; 9 bases are a match to TRBD1. V lost 2 bases, J lost 8 bases, and 7 bases stayed unmatched. The CDR3 loop spans 14 amino acids. In germline, CDR1 is SGHVS, CDR2 FNYEAQ. The CDR3 DNA follows: TGTGCCAGCAGCTTACGGGACAGGGAAGGAAAGCAGTACTTC. Translating gives CASSLRDREGKQYF.

This chain links TRBV5-1 with TRBJ2-1; 12 bases align to TRBD2. Germline CDR1 reads SGHRS; CDR2 reads YFSETQ. The CDR3 has 15 residues. The V segment lost 3 bases and the J segment 6 bases; nucleotides outside the gene matches: 4. CDR3: CASSSLAGGTNEQFF. The DNA of the CDR3 is TGCGCCAGCAGCTCACTAGCGGGGGGCACCAATGAGCAGTTCTTC.

Here the CDR3 reads CASKIFGEGAREQYF. For the CDR3, the DNA is TGTGCCAGCAAAATTTTCGGAGAGGGGGCGAGAGAGCAGTACTTC. The V gene is TRBV2, the J gene TRBJ2-7; 7 nucleotides agree with TRBD1. Trimming took 7 bases from V and 7 from J; bases not matched to a gene: 16. Germline V lookup: CDR1 SNHLY, CDR2 FYNNEI. The CDR3 loop spans 15 amino acids.

The CDR3 loop is CASSFIRIGGVSYEQYF. CDR3 coding DNA: TGTGCCAGCAGCTTTATACGGATTGGAGGGGTAAGCTACGAGCAGTACTTC. The gene calls are TRBV5-6 and TRBJ2-7; perhaps TRBD2 as D (6 bases). There are 17 residues in the CDR3. Trimming cost V 2 bases and J 3 bases, with 21 bases left between them. The germline CDR1 and CDR2 sequences are SGHDT and YYEEEE.

The chain couples TRBV4-3 to TRBJ1-2; D remains unclear. The germline V gene encodes CDR1 LGHNA and CDR2 YSLEER. This CDR3 is built from 16 residues. V was cut by 0 bases and J by 2 bases, with 13 bases left in between. The CDR3 region is CASSQDPWTGNYGYTF. The CDR3 region has the DNA TGCGCCAGCAGCCAAGATCCCTGGACTGGAAACTATGGCTACACCTTC.

The rearrangement joins TRBV5-5 to TRBJ2-7; TRBD2 agrees at 7 bases. The CDR3 has 15 amino acids. Looked up from germline, CDR1 is SGHKS and CDR2 is YYEKEE (reference sequence). The V and J ends lost 0 bases and 3 bases, in that order; junction bases with no gene match: 6. The CDR3 region has the DNA TGTGCCAGCAGCTTGGTTGTGGGGAGGGACTACGAGCAGTACTTC. Protein: CASSLVVGRDYEQYF. The whole variable domain, remainder taken from reference TRBV5-5 and TRBJ2-7, is DAGVTQSPTHLIKTRGQQVTLRCSPISGHKSVSWYQQVLGQGPQFIFQYYEKEERGRGNFPDRFSARQFPNYSSELNVNALLLGDSALYLCASSLVVGRDYEQYFGPGTRLTVT.

This clone was observed at least ten times. This sequence joins TRBV9 and TRBJ2-1; D gene ambiguous. CDR3 length: 14 amino acids. Germline V lookup: CDR1 SGDLS, CDR2 YYNGEE. Trimming took off 0 bases at V and 9 bases at J, with 13 bases between the two ends. The CDR3 DNA sequence: TGTGCCAGCAGCGTAGAAGTCGGCTGGAGTGAGCAGTTCTTC. Translating gives CASSVEVGWSEQFF.

This clone has only a few counts. V is TRBV9 and J is TRBJ2-2; tentative D call: TRBD2 (7 bases). Trimming shortened V by 3 bases and J by 1 base, and 16 bases separated the two germline ends. CDR1 SGDLS and CDR2 YYNGEE come from the germline V gene. The CDR3 is 17 amino acids. The CDR3, as DNA: TGTGCCAGCAGCGGGGGGGGCAGGTTGATGAACACCGGGGAGCTGTTTTTT. Protein product: CASSGGGRLMNTGELFF.

This chain joins TRBV19 and TRBJ2-5, with unresolved D. The V gene lost 7 bases and the J gene lost 7 bases, with 16 bases spanning the gap. Germline loops: CDR1 LNHDA, CDR2 SQIVND (reference sequence). The CDR3 extends over 13 amino acids. This CDR3 is CASIGQVRRTQYF. The CDR3 coding sequence is TGTGCCAGTATTGGCCAGGTCCGGCGGACCCAGTACTTC.

The chain is built from TRBV19 and TRBJ2-1; TRBD2 agrees at 8 bases. Germline V gene sequence: CDR1 LNHDA, CDR2 SQIVND (reference sequence). This CDR3 region has 16 residues. J gave up 4 bases and V 6 bases, and 11 bases lay outside the gene matches. Here the CDR3 reads CASRKSGGGTYNEQFF. The DNA of the CDR3 is TGTGCCAGTAGAAAGAGCGGCGGGGGGACATACAATGAGCAGTTCTTC.

The chain employs TRBV18 and TRBJ1-2; 10 bases map to TRBD1. This CDR3 region has 16 residues. CDR1 KGHSH and CDR2 LQKENI come from the germline V gene. Germline trimming cut 4 bases from V and 4 bases from J; bases unmatched to any gene: 9. The CDR3 protein is CASSLSGTGVSYGYTF. The CDR3 coding sequence is TGTGCCAGCTCACTGTCCGGGACAGGGGTTTCCTATGGCTACACCTTC.